This T cell receptor (beta chain) was captured by sequencing in a study of shared clonotypes between healthy human individuals. Study findings and constraints: Naive CD4 clonotypes were shared across a handful of donors at about 5.2%.

V was shortened by 4 bases and J by 5 bases, with 7 bases between the two germline ends. The germline gives CDR1 SGHNT, CDR2 YYREEE (reference sequence). This CDR3 has 12 amino acids. Positive CCR7 selection of CD45RO-negative cells yielded the naive CD8 cells, and terminally differentiated effector memory CD45RA+ cells were excluded. Of note for this clone: The antigen remains unidentified.

Assay used: immunoSEQ multiplex PCR; TCRdb lists only in-frame clones, some missing. This sample has millions of clones, with just over 90% found just once. The sequencing input was naive CD8+ T cells from PBMCs. The clonotype originates from a man between 18 and 35 years old in good health. Some clones in this sample may be carry-over from other donors' samples. J is TRBJ2-1 and V is TRBV5-4; D is unclear. DNA of the CDR3: TGTGCCAGCAGCCAAGGGAACAATGAGCAGTTCTTC. Translation gives CASSQGNNEQFF.